The rows below give T cell receptor beta chains drawn from one sample of a study of shared clonotypes between healthy human individuals. TCRdb's table, derived via immunoSEQ multiplex PCR, lists solely in-frame clones and lacks some. The repertoire consists of roughly 300,000 clones, with roughly 87% occurring once and the leading ten covering 15% to 20%. Material for sequencing was memory CD8+ T cells sorted from blood. The receptors shown here come from a man younger than 35 in good health. The CDR3 runs from the conserved cysteine through the conserved F or W. A D gene is named only where the DNA matches it firmly. Clone size is given for some rows only: seen once, a few or many times, or a class if the clone is expanded.

J	size	D	V	DNA	CDR3
TRBJ2-5	NA	TRBD2	TRBV7-2	TGTGCCAGCAGCCCCGCGACCGCGGGCGGGGGAGAGACCCAGTACTTC	CASSPATAGGGETQYF
TRBJ1-2	NA	TRBD1	TRBV7-9	TGTGCCAGCAGCCTAACAGGGGGCGCAGTAGGTTACACCTTC	CASSLTGGAVGYTF
TRBJ2-7	NA	NA	TRBV29-1	TGCAGCGTTAGTACCTCGGGGGAGCAGTACTTC	CSVSTSGEQYF
TRBJ2-5	NA	NA	TRBV14	TGTGCCAGCAGCCAAGAGCGCCTCGGGTACCAAGAGACCCAGTACTTC	CASSQERLGYQETQYF
TRBJ2-7	NA	TRBD1	TRBV4-1	TGCGCCAGCAGCCCCGGACAGGGCGGCGAGCAGTACTTC	CASSPGQGGEQYF
TRBJ1-2	once	TRBD1	TRBV30	TGTGCCTGGAGTATCGGACAGGGCTATGGCTACACCTTC	CAWSIGQGYGYTF
TRBJ1-5	NA	NA	TRBV19	TGTGCCAGTCGGGATTTCTTAGGGGGCAATCAGCCCCAGCATTTT	CASRDFLGGNQPQHF
TRBJ2-7	NA	TRBD2	TRBV6-1	TGTGCCACTCTCAATCGGGGGGAGGGGAGCGAGCAGTACTTC	CATLNRGEGSEQYF
TRBJ2-3	NA	NA	TRBV19	TGTGCCAGTAGTATAGGTACACCCGAAAGCACAGATACGCAGTATTTT	CASSIGTPESTDTQYF
TRBJ2-5	NA	NA	TRBV9	TGTGCCAGCAGCGTGGTCTCCGGGGCTGAGACCCAGTACTTC	CASSVVSGAETQYF
TRBJ2-1	NA	NA	TRBV7-7	TGTGCTAGCAGCTTAGTAGGGCCTACGACCTGGAATGAGCAGTTCTTC	CASSLVGPTTWNEQFF
TRBJ1-2	NA	NA	TRBV14	TGTGCCAGCAGCCAAGGTCTCGGGGCGTCTATCCTCTCGGGCTACACCTTC	CASSQGLGASILSGYTF
TRBJ2-1	once	TRBD2	TRBV7-8	TGTGCCAGCAGCTTAGCGGGAGGGCTGAACAATGAGCAGTTCTTC	CASSLAGGLNNEQFF
TRBJ2-7	NA	TRBD1	TRBV14	TGTGCCAGCAGCCAAGTCGCAGGGGGCGCCTACGAGCAGTACTTC	CASSQVAGGAYEQYF
TRBJ1-2	NA	NA	TRBV4-2	TGTGCCAGCAGCCAATCAGGTCTGGGTACGGATGGCTACACCTTC	CASSQSGLGTDGYTF
TRBJ2-7	NA	TRBD2	TRBV10-3	TGTGCCATCAGTGAGTGGACTAGCGGGTACCCCTACGAGCAGTACTTC	CAISEWTSGYPYEQYF
TRBJ2-1	NA	TRBD2	TRBV9	TGTGCCAGCAGCGAACTAGCGGACTACAATGAGCAGTTCTTC	CASSELADYNEQFF
TRBJ2-7	NA	NA	TRBV7-9	TGTGCCAGCAGCTTAGGGAACTCCTACGAGCAGTACTTC	CASSLGNSYEQYF
TRBJ2-7	NA	TRBD2	TRBV27	TGTGCCAGCAGTTTAGGACTAGGTCCTCTCGAGCAGTACTTC	CASSLGLGPLEQYF
TRBJ2-5	NA	TRBD2	TRBV5-1	TGCGCCAGCACTCTGACTAGCGGTGATCAAGAGACCCAGTACTTC	CASTLTSGDQETQYF
TRBJ2-7	NA	NA	TRBV4-1	TGCGCCAGCAGCCAAGATAGTGGACATCGCTCCTACGAGCAGTACTTC	CASSQDSGHRSYEQYF
TRBJ1-4	NA	NA	TRBV2	TGTGCCAGCAGGTCCGTGGACAGCGCTAATGAAAAACTGTTTTTT	CASRSVDSANEKLFF
TRBJ1-2	NA	NA	TRBV27	TGTGCCAGCAGCCAAGGCGCCGGCTACACCTTC	CASSQGAGYTF
TRBJ2-1	NA	NA	TRBV14	TGTGCCAGCAGCCGGACAGTTACATCCTACAATGAGCAGTTCTTC	CASSRTVTSYNEQFF
TRBJ2-5	NA	TRBD2	TRBV27	TGTGCCAGCAGTTTCCTAGCGGGGGAAGAGACCCAGTACTTC	CASSFLAGEETQYF
TRBJ2-1	once	NA	TRBV7-2	TGTGCCAGCAGCTTAGCAGGCCAGGGAGTTGGTTATGAGCAGTTCTTC	CASSLAGQGVGYEQFF
TRBJ2-7	NA	NA	TRBV5-4	TGTGCCAGCAGCCCAGGGGCAGGGGGGATCTACGAGCAGTACTTC	CASSPGAGGIYEQYF
TRBJ2-4	NA	NA	TRBV4-3	TGCGCCAGCAGCCAAGGACTAGGGGTTGTAAACATTCAGTACTTC	CASSQGLGVVNIQYF
TRBJ1-2	NA	NA	TRBV11-3	TGTGCCAGCAGCTTTATTGAGGGGATAGGGAGCTACACCTTC	CASSFIEGIGSYTF
TRBJ1-5	few	NA	TRBV28	TGTGCCAGCAGTTTATTGGCAGGGCCCGATCAGCCCCAGCATTTT	CASSLLAGPDQPQHF
TRBJ2-5	NA	NA	TRBV10-1	TGCGCCAGCAGGTCGTCTACTCCTGGGGAGACCCAGTACTTC	CASRSSTPGETQYF
TRBJ2-5	NA	TRBD1	TRBV5-1	TGCGCCAGCAGCTTGGACCGGGACAGGGGGCAGGAGACCCAGTACTTC	CASSLDRDRGQETQYF
TRBJ2-5	NA	NA	TRBV25-1	TGTGCCAGCAGTGAATGGGGAGAGACCCAGTACTTC	CASSEWGETQYF
TRBJ2-3	few	TRBD1	TRBV27	TGTGCCAGCAGGGGATGGGACAGGGGTACAGATTATACGCAGTATTTT	CASRGWDRGTDYTQYF
TRBJ1-1	few	NA	TRBV5-1	TGCGCCAGCAGCTTGTACAGGAAGAACACTGAAGCTTTCTTT	CASSLYRKNTEAFF
TRBJ2-1	NA	TRBD2	TRBV30	TGTGCCTGGACCGGCTTCGTCGAGGGGAGGGGCAATGAGCAGTTCTTC	CAWTGFVEGRGNEQFF
TRBJ1-2	NA	NA	TRBV9	TGTGCCAGCAGCGTCGGGACGTGGGACTATGGCTACACCTTC	CASSVGTWDYGYTF
TRBJ1-3	NA	NA	TRBV18	TGTGCCAGCTCACCAAGAGGGGGTCCCTGGAAGCTGGCAAACACCATATATTTT	CASSPRGGPWKLANTIYF
TRBJ2-2	NA	NA	TRBV6-5	TGTGCCAGCAGTTACGGAACGGACACATCCACCGGGGAGCTGTTTTTT	CASSYGTDTSTGELFF
TRBJ1-6	NA	NA	TRBV4-1	TGCGCCAGCAGCCAAGACGATAGTGGCAACTATAATTCACCCCTCCACTTT	CASSQDDSGNYNSPLHF
TRBJ1-1	few	NA	TRBV19	TGTGCCAGTAGTATAGACCTCGGGACAGAAGCTTTCTTT	CASSIDLGTEAFF
TRBJ2-3	NA	TRBD1	TRBV4-3	TGCGCCAGCAGCGCCCGGGACAGCCGCACAGATACGCAGTATTTT	CASSARDSRTDTQYF
TRBJ1-1	NA	NA	TRBV11-2	TGTGCCAGCAGCGGGGGGGTCTTCATGAACACTGAAGCTTTCTTT	CASSGGVFMNTEAFF
TRBJ1-6	NA	TRBD1	TRBV7-7	TGTGCTAGCAGCGCACCAGGGGGTCCGTTCCGGAATTCACCCCTCCACTTT	CASSAPGGPFRNSPLHF
TRBJ2-1	NA	TRBD2	TRBV9	TGTGCCAGCAGCTCTAGGACTAGCGTTAAGTTCTTC	CASSSRTSVKFF
TRBJ1-2	NA	NA	TRBV5-1	TGCGCCAGCAGCTTGGAAGGCTATGGCTACACCTTC	CASSLEGYGYTF
TRBJ2-7	NA	TRBD2	TRBV7-9	TGTGCCAGCAGCTCTCACCTAGCGGGGCACTCCTACGAGCAGTACTTC	CASSSHLAGHSYEQYF
TRBJ1-1	NA	NA	TRBV6-1	TGTGCCAGCAGTAGGCAGATGAACACTGAAGCTTTCTTT	CASSRQMNTEAFF